This TCR beta chain was identified in a study of beta chain features in type 1 diabetes. Findings and limits, study-wide: Type 1 diabetes patients showed a moderate but significant shortening of TCRB CDR3s in all four CD4+ subsets.

It was one heparinised blood draw, averaging around 120 mL, that each donor gave. V lost 4 bases and J lost 3; bases outside the gene matches: 22. The germline gives CDR1 GTSNPN, CDR2 SVGIG (reference sequence). The CDR3 spans 19 residues. What was sequenced were expressed TCRB transcripts, since all of the isolated RNA had been reverse transcribed. About 3.57 million reads were obtained on average from naive, central memory and regulatory T cell samples. Only in-frame clones appear in the TCRdb table, and some are missing; sequencing was by immunoSEQ multiplex PCR. The data contain roughly 400,000 clones, about 10% of them singletons. This clone came up a few times. Its matching antigen is unknown.

The TCR originated in a man aged 30-40 years with type 1 diabetes. The V gene is TRBV30, the J gene TRBJ2-5; 8 bases are shared with TRBD2. Sequencing was done on a sample of central memory CD4+ T cells from blood. The CDR3 protein is CAWIDPLGREGRMKETQYF. The CDR3 DNA reads TGTGCCTGGATTGACCCCCTTGGCCGGGAGGGCCGAATGAAAGAGACCCAGTACTTC.